This T cell receptor beta chain was recovered during a study of blood T cell repertoires in COVID-19. Study overall: There were acute and convalescent COVID-19 samples, and they came from the United States, Italy and Spain.

The length of the CDR3 is 14 residues. The ends were cut back, 6 bases at V and 0 bases at J, with 9 bases in the middle. Germline CDR1 SGHTA, CDR2 FQGNSA. TCRdb's table, derived via immunoSEQ multiplex PCR, lists solely in-frame clones and lacks some. The repertoire has about 230,000 clones, 80% to 85% of them found once; the top ten carry 27%. The sequence was collected from a man aged 35-49 years with acute or convalescent COVID-19. Source material: peripheral blood. This chain links TRBV7-2 with TRBJ1-3; D may be TRBD1 (5 bases). CDR3 DNA: TGTGCCAGCAGTATAGGGGTCTCTGGAAACACCATATATTTT. This translates into CASSIGVSGNTIYF.